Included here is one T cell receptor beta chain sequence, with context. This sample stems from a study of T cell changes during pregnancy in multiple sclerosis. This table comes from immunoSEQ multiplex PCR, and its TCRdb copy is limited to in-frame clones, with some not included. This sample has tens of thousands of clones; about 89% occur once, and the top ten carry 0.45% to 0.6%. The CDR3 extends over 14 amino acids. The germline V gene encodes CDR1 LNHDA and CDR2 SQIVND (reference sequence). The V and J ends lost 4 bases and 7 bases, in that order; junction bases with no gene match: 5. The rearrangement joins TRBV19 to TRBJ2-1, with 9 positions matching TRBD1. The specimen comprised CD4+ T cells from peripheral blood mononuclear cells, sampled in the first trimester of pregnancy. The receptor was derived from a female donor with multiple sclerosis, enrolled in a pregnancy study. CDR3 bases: TGTGCCAGTAGTACACAGGGGGCGAGGAATGAGCAGTTCTTC. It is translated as CASSTQGARNEQFF.